This TCR beta chain was captured in a study of shared clonotypes between healthy human individuals. None of the donors, who were healthy HIV-negative adults, had recently had acute infections or vaccinations. Researchers partitioned CD4+ cells into CD45RA+ naive and CD45RA-negative memory subsets. Deletions cut 1 base from V and 5 bases from J, with 6 bases between. There are 13 residues in the CDR3. Germline V gene data show CDR1 as SGHAT and CDR2 as FQNNGV. Measured with immunoSEQ multiplex PCR; TCRdb has only the in-frame clones, and not every one. Here the sample spans about 2,500,000 clones, more than 90% being singletons. A note on this clone: Within the sample, other DNA sequences also encode this same CDR3.

The chain couples TRBV11-2 to TRBJ2-1; no clear D. The sequencing sample was made of naive CD4+ T cells sorted from blood. Subset here: CD45RA+ positively selected. The sequence was obtained from a man between 18 and 35 years old in good health. Written as DNA, the CDR3 is TGTGCCAGCAGCTTAGGCCAGAACAATGAGCAGTTCTTC. This translates into CASSLGQNNEQFF.